This TCR beta chain was profiled in a study of shared clonotypes between healthy human individuals. Study at large: Each donor contributed plates that comprised three CD4 naive, three CD4 memory, two CD8 naive and one CD8 memory.

Comments on this clone: Its antigen is currently unknown.

Assay used: immunoSEQ multiplex PCR; TCRdb lists only in-frame clones, some missing. Of about 680,000 clones in the sample, 92% were seen once. CD45RO-negative cells were positively selected for CCR7, leaving out terminally differentiated effector memory CD45RA+ cells. The study, taken as a whole, reports: Sharing of clonotypes among donors was expected to vary with sequencing depth.

The sequenced material came from naive CD8+ T cells sorted from blood. This clonotype was sampled from a man aged 25-45 years in good health.

The DNA of the CDR3 is TGCGCCAGCAGCCAAGATATTGGGACTTGGACAACTAATGAAAAACTGTTTTTT. Protein product: CASSQDIGTWTTNEKLFF. This chain uses TRBV4-3 with TRBJ1-4; perhaps TRBD1 as D (5 bases). CDR3 length equals 18 residues. Trimming removed 0 bases from V and 0 bases from J, with 14 bases in between. Germline V gene data show CDR1 as LGHNA and CDR2 as YSLEER.